These 20 T cell receptor beta chains share one sample of origin, sequenced in a study of cytomegalovirus exposure and HLA in healthy donors (dated by TCRdb to 2015 to 2018). The library was made by the immunoSEQ multiplex PCR assay. TCRdb mirrors the immuneACCESS table, restricted to in-frame sequences. Some clones are absent from its copies; in checked studies, under half trace to an unresolved V gene, and the reason for the others is unknown. For this sample there are about 170,000 clones; roughly nine tenths appear just once. 5.5% to 6% of the sample belongs to the ten largest clones. The sequenced sample consisted of PBMCs. The receptors derive from a woman aged 30 to 39 in good health and CMV-seronegative.

The V call is TRBV25-1, the J call TRBJ1-1, with D uncertain. The CDR3 covers 13 residues. Trimming took off 5 bases at V and 4 bases at J, with 11 bases between the two ends. Germline CDR1 and CDR2: MGHDK and SYGVNS. The CDR3 protein is CASSLYGVTEAFF. CDR3 nucleotides: TGTGCCAGCAGTTTGTACGGAGTCACTGAAGCTTTCTTT.

V gene TRBV7-2 combines with J gene TRBJ1-5, with D unclear. CDR1 and CDR2 from the germline V gene are SGHTA and FQGNSA. V shed 3 bases and J shed 3 bases, with 6 bases lying between them. This CDR3 region has 13 residues. The CDR3 nucleotides are TGTGCCAGCAGCTTTTCATCCAATCAGCCCCAGCATTTT. Translated: CASSFSSNQPQHF.

The rearrangement links TRBV5-1 to TRBJ2-3; D remains ambiguous. V lost 1 base and J 6 bases, leaving 3 bases between the germline ends. The CDR3 sequence is 11 residues long. Germline CDR1 is SGHRS and CDR2 is YFSETQ. The CDR3 DNA follows: TGCGCCAGCAGCTTGCGGGATACGCAGTATTTT. This sequence encodes CASSLRDTQYF.

The chain couples TRBV5-5 to TRBJ1-5, with D hard to call. The CDR3 is 14 amino acids. CDR1 is SGHKS, CDR2 YYEKEE, per germline (reference sequence). V lost 1 base, J lost 2 bases, and 7 bases lay in between. In DNA form, the CDR3 reads TGTGCCAGCAGCTTGCTCGACGGCAATCAGCCCCAGCATTTT. This sequence encodes CASSLLDGNQPQHF.

V gene TRBV19 combines with J gene TRBJ2-2; D might be TRBD1 (6 bases). Trimming shortened V by 3 bases and J by 1 base, and 6 bases separated the two germline ends. This CDR3 has 14 residues. Germline-derived CDR1 and CDR2 are LNHDA and SQIVND (reference sequence). The CDR3 DNA is TGTGCCAGTAGTATGGGACAGAACACCGGGGAGCTGTTTTTT. This encodes CASSMGQNTGELFF.

V usage is TRBV7-9 and J usage is TRBJ2-6, with D perhaps TRBD1 (6 bases). The ends were cut back, 5 bases at V and 2 bases at J, with 10 bases in the middle. The CDR3 covers 15 residues. CDR1 and CDR2 (germline): SEHNR, FQNEAQ (reference sequence). In DNA, the CDR3 is TGTGCCAGCAGCCGGAACAGGGCTGGGGCCAACGTCCTGACTTTC. Translated, it gives CASSRNRAGANVLTF.

This clone came up once. V and J are TRBV5-1 and TRBJ2-7, with D perhaps matching TRBD1 (6 bases). V shed 0 bases and J shed 2 bases, with 12 bases lying between them. The CDR3 covers 15 residues. Germline loops: CDR1 SGHRS, CDR2 YFSETQ. The CDR3 sequence: CASSLDREGAYEQYF. The CDR3 coding sequence is TGCGCCAGCAGCTTGGACAGGGAAGGAGCCTACGAGCAGTACTTC.

The V call is TRBV4-3, the J call TRBJ2-7, with D uncertain. Trimming took 0 bases from V and 2 from J, leaving 11 bases between them. The CDR3 contains 15 residues. Germline assignment: CDR1 LGHNA and CDR2 YSLEER. CDR3: CASSQDPAGTYEQYF. The DNA for the CDR3 is TGCGCCAGCAGCCAAGATCCAGCAGGCACCTACGAGCAGTACTTC.

The V gene is TRBV28, the J gene TRBJ1-1, with 9 nucleotides matching TRBD1. The germline V gene encodes CDR1 MDHEN and CDR2 SYDVKM. This CDR3 is built from 17 residues. Trimming took 5 bases from V and 1 from J; bases not matched to a gene: 11. The CDR3 here is CASSLSGTGFRNTEAFF. The CDR3 DNA reads TGTGCCAGCAGTCTCTCCGGGACAGGGTTTAGGAACACTGAAGCTTTCTTT.

The chain joins TRBV15 to TRBJ2-3; D may match TRBD1 or TRBD2 (5 bases each). The CDR3 extends over 14 amino acids. Germline-derived CDR1 and CDR2 are LNHNV and YYDKDF (reference sequence). V lost 8 bases, J lost 8 bases, and 20 bases lay in between. The CDR3 here is CATSVGTTRGTQYF. CDR3 DNA: TGTGCCACCTCCGTAGGGACGACCCGGGGTACGCAGTATTTT.

This chain links TRBV9 with TRBJ2-3; 10 nucleotides agree with TRBD2. V shed 4 bases, J shed 5 bases, and the junction held 10 bases outside the gene matches. The CDR3 runs 16 residues. Germline CDR1 is SGDLS and CDR2 is YYNGEE. The CDR3 region has the DNA TGTGCCAGCAGCTTCCACCTAGCGGGAGTTAGAGATACGCAGTATTTT. Its protein is CASSFHLAGVRDTQYF.

Regarding this clone: At one of its ends the junction is not consistent with the germline gene, which may arise from a read error. V gene TRBV4-3 combines with J gene TRBJ1-2; the match to TRBD1 covers 7 bases. The CDR3 runs 14 residues. Per the germline V gene, CDR1 is LGHNA and CDR2 is YSLEER. The CDR3 DNA is TGCGCCAGCAGCCAAGATTTGGGACAGCCGACAAAAGGCTTC. This sequence encodes CASSQDLGQPTKGF.

V usage is TRBV2 and J usage is TRBJ1-1; the D gene is possibly TRBD1 (5 bases). This CDR3 is built from 13 residues. In germline, CDR1 is SNHLY, CDR2 FYNNEI. V lost 0 bases and J lost 8, with 10 bases in between. CDR3: CASSEAGGTEAFF. DNA of the CDR3: TGTGCCAGCAGTGAAGCTGGAGGGACCGAAGCTTTCTTT.

The rearrangement links TRBV6-1 to TRBJ2-7; 7 nucleotides align to TRBD1. Germline CDR1 reads MNHNS; CDR2 reads SASEGT. V dropped 1 base and J dropped 3; count of bases not matched to a gene: 3. CDR3 size: 14 residues. CDR3: CASSEGGTDYEQYF. The CDR3 DNA sequence: TGTGCCAGCAGTGAAGGAGGGACAGACTACGAGCAGTACTTC.

The CDR3 DNA sequence: TGTGCAAGTCGCTTAGCGGGAAAAGAGGCCCCCGCGGTACCTTTTAGCAATCAGCCCCAGCATTTT. Its translation is CASRLAGKEAPAVPFSNQPQHF. The rearrangement joins TRBV12-2 to TRBJ1-5. TRBV12-2 is described as a pseudogene. The CDR3 length is 22 residues.

The rearrangement joins TRBV27 to TRBJ1-5; tentative D call: TRBD1 (5 bases). This CDR3 spans 14 amino acids. Germline CDR1 is MNHEY and CDR2 is SMNVEV (reference sequence). V was trimmed by 2 bases and J by 3 bases, leaving 8 bases between them. CDR3 residues: CASSLEGPNQPQHF. The CDR3 DNA is TGTGCCAGCAGTTTAGAGGGGCCCAATCAGCCCCAGCATTTT.

This clone has just a few counts. The V gene is TRBV28, the J gene TRBJ2-7, with TRBD2 matching 12 bases. This CDR3 spans 13 amino acids. CDR1 MDHEN and CDR2 SYDVKM come from the germline V gene. J gave up 6 bases and V 9 bases, and 6 bases lay outside the gene matches. DNA of the CDR3: TGTGCCAGTAGGGCTAGCGGGAGGGGCGAGCAGTACTTC. This codes for CASRASGRGEQYF.

Note on this clone: In the same sample, other DNA sequences code for this CDR3. This chain joins TRBV2 and TRBJ2-5; D gene ambiguous. V lost 4 bases and J lost 1, with 7 bases in between. This CDR3 spans 13 amino acids. Germline lookup yields CDR1 SNHLY and CDR2 FYNNEI. CDR3 loop: CASSVITQETQYF. DNA for the CDR3: TGTGCCAGCAGTGTAATCACCCAAGAGACCCAGTACTTC.

The J gene is TRBJ2-7, the V gene TRBV27; TRBD2 agrees at 10 bases. CDR3 size: 15 residues. V lost 4 bases to trimming and J lost 7 bases; unmatched junction nucleotides: 10. Germline CDR1 is MNHEY and CDR2 is SMNVEV (reference sequence). CDR3 bases: TGTGCCAGCAGTTCCCGAGCGGGAGGGCCGCAAGAGCAGTACTTC. Translated: CASSSRAGGPQEQYF.

This clone was seen a handful of times. The chain joins TRBV25-1 to TRBJ1-2; D is unclear. The CDR3 has 14 amino acids. The germline V and J ends were trimmed by 2 bases and 4 bases, with 11 bases remaining between them. Germline assignment: CDR1 MGHDK and CDR2 SYGVNS. CDR3 region: CASSEGSVRYGYTF. The CDR3, as DNA: TGTGCCAGCAGTGAAGGTTCCGTACGCTATGGCTACACCTTC.